Below, 23 T cell receptor beta chains from the same sample are listed, as sequenced in a study of cytomegalovirus exposure and HLA in healthy donors. Primers for the PCR totalled 60 Vbeta and 13 Jbeta. The assay was immunoSEQ multiplex PCR, and TCRdb's table has in-frame clones only and misses some. Among some 130,000 clones listed, roughly 83% were seen once. The sequencing sample was made of PBMCs. The origin of the receptors is a man aged 35 to 55 in good health and CMV-seronegative.

V is TRBV9 and J is TRBJ2-1; 12 bases line up with TRBD2. There are 18 residues in the CDR3. The germline CDR1 and CDR2 sequences are SGDLS and YYNGEE. V shed 3 bases, J shed 4 bases, and the junction held 11 bases outside the gene matches. CDR3: CASSANLAGGPIYNEQFF. The CDR3 DNA reads as TGTGCCAGCAGCGCCAACCTAGCGGGAGGGCCTATTTACAATGAGCAGTTCTTC. Looking up the rest from reference TRBV9 and TRBJ2-1 gives the full variable domain: DSGVTQTPKHLITATGQRVTLRCSPRSGDLSVYWYQQSLDQGLQFLIQYYNGEERAKGNILERFSAQQFPDLHSELNLSSLELGDSALYFCASSANLAGGPIYNEQFFGPGTRLTVL.

The chain joins TRBV2 to TRBJ2-5; 8 positions match TRBD2. Per germline, CDR1 SNHLY and CDR2 FYNNEI. Trimming cost V 7 bases and J 1 base; bases outside gene matches: 5. The CDR3 is 14 amino acids. CDR3 nucleotide sequence: TGTGCCAGCATACGGCGGGGGGCCCAAGAGACCCAGTACTTC. This sequence encodes CASIRRGAQETQYF.

The V gene is TRBV15, the J gene TRBJ2-2; TRBD2 matches 7 bases. The CDR3 is made up of 15 amino acids. Per germline, CDR1 LNHNV and CDR2 YYDKDF (reference sequence). V lost 0 bases, J lost 7 bases, and 5 bases stayed unmatched. CDR3 coding DNA: TGTGCCACCAGCAGAGATTTAACGGGGGGCGGGGAGCTGTTTTTT. It codes for CATSRDLTGGGELFF.

V gene TRBV2 combines with J gene TRBJ2-1; TRBD1 matches at 9 bases. The CDR3 is 14 amino acids. Unmatched junction bases numbered 6, after V lost 6 bases and J lost 6 bases. Per the germline V gene, CDR1 is SNHLY and CDR2 is FYNNEI. Here the CDR3 DNA reads TGTGCCAGCAGGGGGACAGGGTTCGGCAATGAGCAGTTCTTC. Translation: CASRGTGFGNEQFF.

V usage is TRBV27 and J usage is TRBJ1-1, with TRBD1 matching over 9 bases. V lost 5 bases to trimming and J lost 5 bases; unmatched junction nucleotides: 9. There are 15 residues in the CDR3. CDR1 is MNHEY, CDR2 SMNVEV, per germline (reference sequence). CDR3 in amino acids: CASSPRTGVDTEAFF. In DNA, the CDR3 is TGTGCCAGCAGTCCCCGGACAGGGGTGGATACTGAAGCTTTCTTT.

V and J are TRBV2 and TRBJ2-7; perhaps TRBD2 as D (7 bases). Trimming cost V 6 bases and J 2 bases, with 14 bases left between them. The length of the CDR3 is 14 residues. In germline, CDR1 is SNHLY, CDR2 FYNNEI. This CDR3 reads CASRGGQGAYEQYF. The CDR3 nucleotides read TGTGCCAGCAGGGGGGGGCAGGGAGCCTACGAGCAGTACTTC. Looking up the rest from reference TRBV2 and TRBJ2-7 gives the full variable domain: EPEVTQTPSHQVTQMGQEVILRCVPISNHLYFYWYRQILGQKVEFLVSFYNNEISEKSEIFDDQFSVERPDGSNFTLKIRSTKLEDSAMYFCASRGGQGAYEQYFGPGTRLTVT.

The J gene is TRBJ2-1, the V gene TRBV7-9; D call uncertain. The length of the CDR3 is 13 residues. V was cut by 5 bases and J by 6 bases, with 11 bases left in between. CDR1 SEHNR and CDR2 FQNEAQ come from the germline V gene (reference sequence). CDR3 in amino acids: CASSPPLGNEQFF. CDR3 DNA: TGTGCCAGCAGCCCGCCACTCGGCAATGAGCAGTTCTTC.

The chain couples TRBV5-1 to TRBJ1-6; D gene unclear. V lost 6 bases and J 7 bases, leaving 8 bases between the germline ends. The CDR3 is made up of 12 amino acids. CDR1 SGHRS and CDR2 YFSETQ come from the germline V gene. The CDR3 DNA reads TGCGCCAGCACCTCAGGAAATTCACCCCTCCACTTT. It encodes CASTSGNSPLHF.

The chain employs TRBV7-9 and TRBJ1-5; D unresolved. CDR1 is SEHNR and CDR2 is FQNEAQ in the germline V gene (reference sequence). The germline V and J ends were trimmed by 1 base and 4 bases, with 5 bases remaining between them. The CDR3 loop spans 13 amino acids. The CDR3 region has the DNA TGTGCCAGCAGCTTAGAGACTAATCAGCCCCAGCATTTT. Protein product: CASSLETNQPQHF.

V gene TRBV7-8 combines with J gene TRBJ1-1, with D tentatively TRBD1 (6 bases). This CDR3 is 14 amino acids long. The V end was cut by 5 bases, the J end by 3 bases, with 13 bases between. Germline loops: CDR1 SGHVS, CDR2 FQNEAQ. This CDR3 is CASSQDSLHTEAFF. DNA for the CDR3: TGTGCCAGCAGCCAGGACAGCCTCCACACTGAAGCTTTCTTT.

This chain uses TRBV27 with TRBJ2-7; 9 bases line up with TRBD2. The germline CDR1 and CDR2 sequences are MNHEY and SMNVEV (reference sequence). This CDR3 contains 15 residues. The ends lost 4 bases at V and 3 bases at J; junction bases unmatched: 7. CDR3 DNA: TGTGCCAGCAGTTCCTTAGCGGGGGTTGGCTACGAGCAGTACTTC. Its protein product is CASSSLAGVGYEQYF.

This clone was seen once. The chain couples TRBV7-8 to TRBJ2-5; 9 bases are shared with TRBD2. This CDR3 is built from 14 residues. From germline, CDR1 is SGHVS and CDR2 FQNEAQ. The V gene end was trimmed by 3 bases and the J gene end by 4 bases; junction bases not matched to a gene: 3. The CDR3 DNA reads TGTGCCAGCAGCTTCGCAGCGGGGGGAGAGACCCAGTACTTC. It encodes CASSFAAGGETQYF. Filled out from reference TRBV7-8 and TRBJ2-5, the complete variable domain reads GAGVSQSPRYKVAKRGQDVALRCDPISGHVSLFWYQQALGQGPEFLTYFQNEAQLDKSGLPSDRFFAERPEGSVSTLKIQRTQQEDSAVYLCASSFAAGGETQYFGPGTRLLVL.

The chain joins TRBV6-1 to TRBJ2-3; 8 bases line up with TRBD2. This CDR3 is built from 15 residues. Germline CDR1 MNHNS, CDR2 SASEGT. J lost 1 base, V lost 6 bases, and 6 bases had no gene match. The DNA for the CDR3 is TGTGCCAGCAGGCGGACTAGCCGCGGCACAGATACGCAGTATTTT. Residues: CASRRTSRGTDTQYF.

The V call is TRBV19, the J call TRBJ2-2; D is uncertain. CDR1 and CDR2 (germline): LNHDA, SQIVND (reference sequence). CDR3 length: 12 amino acids. With 7 bases removed from V and 1 base from J, the gap between germline ends came to 4 bases. The DNA of the CDR3 is TGTGCCAGTAATCAGAACACCGGGGAGCTGTTTTTT. It specifies CASNQNTGELFF.

The chain carries TRBV7-8 and TRBJ2-7; perhaps TRBD2 as D (5 bases). The CDR3 runs to 13 residues. The V end lost 5 bases, the J end lost 0 bases, and 8 bases lay between the germline ends. Germline lookup yields CDR1 SGHVS and CDR2 FQNEAQ. The chain's CDR3 is CASSKSGSYEQYF. As DNA, the CDR3 is TGTGCCAGCAGCAAGAGCGGCTCCTACGAGCAGTACTTC.

Concerning this clone itself: The junction differs from germline at one of its ends, possibly a read error. The chain employs TRBV7-9 and TRBJ1-4; D perhaps matches TRBD1 (6 bases). CDR1 is SEHNR, CDR2 FQNEAQ, per germline (reference sequence). This CDR3 spans 10 amino acids. CDR3 loop: CASSADRMVF. The CDR3 DNA reads as TGTGCCAGCAGCGCCGACAGGATGGTTTTT. Together with reference TRBV7-9 and TRBJ1-4, the CDR3 gives the full variable domain: DTGVSQNPRHKITKRGQNVTFRCDPISEHNRLYWYRQTLGQGPEFLTYFQNEAQLEKSRLLSDRFSAERPKGSFSTLEIQRTEQGDSAMYLCASSADRMVFGSGTQLSVL.

A single count supports this clone. The chain couples TRBV30 to TRBJ2-2; 10 bases align to TRBD1. Germline V CDR1 and CDR2: GTSNPN, SVGIG (reference sequence). J gave up 4 bases and V 5 bases, and 7 bases lay outside the gene matches. CDR3 length equals 15 residues. CDR3 amino acids: CAWLVGTGVTGELFF. The CDR3 bases are TGTGCCTGGCTCGTGGGGACAGGGGTCACCGGGGAGCTGTTTTTT. Filled out from reference TRBV30 and TRBJ2-2, the complete variable domain reads SQTIHQWPATLVQPVGSPLSLECTVEGTSNPNLYWYRQAAGRGLQLLFYSVGIGQISSEVPQNLSASRPQDRQFILSSKKLLLSDSGFYLCAWLVGTGVTGELFFGEGSRLTVL.

The chain joins TRBV6-5 to TRBJ1-2, with D perhaps matching TRBD1 (5 bases). Trimming took 8 bases from V and 7 from J, leaving 14 bases between them. This CDR3 comprises 12 residues. CDR1 MNHEY and CDR2 SVGAGI come from the germline V gene. CDR3 DNA sequence: TGTGCCAGCGGCCTAGGGGAGGGTGGCTACACCTTC. It is translated as CASGLGEGGYTF.

This clone turned up a few times. Other nucleotide sequences from this sample produce the same CDR3. The chain carries TRBV19 and TRBJ2-2, with 7 bases fitting TRBD2. The germline gives CDR1 LNHDA, CDR2 SQIVND (reference sequence). The junction had 5 bases not matched to a gene; V was cut back by 4 bases and J by 3 bases. This CDR3 has 15 residues. The CDR3 DNA sequence: TGTGCCAGTAGTAACGGACTAGACTACACCGGGGAGCTGTTTTTT. Translating it yields CASSNGLDYTGELFF.

V and J are TRBV19 and TRBJ1-2; no clear D gene. The CDR3 runs to 12 residues. With 3 bases removed from V and 4 bases from J, the gap between germline ends came to 6 bases. The germline V gene has CDR1 LNHDA and CDR2 SQIVND (reference sequence). CDR3 protein: CASSMGTYGYTF. For the CDR3, the DNA is TGTGCCAGTAGTATGGGCACCTATGGCTACACCTTC.

The chain is built from TRBV11-2 and TRBJ2-2; 7 bases fit TRBD1. Trimming cost V 5 bases and J 4 bases; bases outside gene matches: 7. The CDR3 has 15 residues. Germline CDR1 reads SGHAT; CDR2 reads FQNNGV. CDR3 nucleotides: TGTGCCAGCAGCCCCGACAGGGCGATCACCGGGGAGCTGTTTTTT. Its protein product is CASSPDRAITGELFF.

This clone has just a few counts. This sequence joins TRBV14 and TRBJ2-1; maybe TRBD2 (6 bases). Germline loops: CDR1 SGHDN, CDR2 FVKESK. V shed 1 base and J shed 10 bases, with 17 bases lying between them. The CDR3 loop spans 15 amino acids. DNA of the CDR3: TGTGCCAGCAGCCAAGGGCCGTGGAGGGTGGAGGAGCAGTTCTTC. Residues: CASSQGPWRVEEQFF.

CDR3 region: CASSQGSGAAQETQYF. The CDR3 DNA reads TGCGCCAGCAGCCAAGGTAGCGGGGCCGCTCAAGAGACCCAGTACTTC. V and J are TRBV4-3 and TRBJ2-5; 8 bases match TRBD2. Germline assignment: CDR1 LGHNA and CDR2 YSLEER. V gave up 1 base and J gave up 2 bases; unmatched junction bases: 6. This CDR3 has 16 amino acids.